This TCR beta chain stems from a study of T cell responses to AZD1222 COVID-19 vaccine. As regards this clone: The antigen remains undetermined.

Study observations and caveats: Among AZD1222 vaccinees, only six or seven were seropositive at baseline.

The method was immunoSEQ multiplex PCR; TCRdb's version includes in-frame clones alone and lacks a portion of them. Among roughly 120,000 clones listed, around 89% were seen once. Per germline, CDR1 MNHEY and CDR2 SMNVEV (reference sequence). CDR3 length equals 14 residues. Trimming left V 2 bases short and J 2 bases short, with 10 bases between. Sequenced material: peripheral blood, taken 28 days after the second AZD1222 dose. The chain links TRBV27 to TRBJ2-7, with D possibly being TRBD1 or TRBD2 (6 bases each). The sequence came from an adult who received the AZD1222 COVID-19 vaccine. The CDR3 DNA reads as TGTGCCAGCAGTTTAGGGGGGCGGACCTACGAGCAGTACTTC. It yields the protein CASSLGGRTYEQYF.